Following are 9 T cell receptor beta chains from one sample sequenced in a study of T-cell reconstitution after alpha-beta-depleted transplantation in children. Preparation of the TCRbeta library used unique molecular identifiers. Via MiXCR, TCRdb re-called the PCR reads, giving one row per CDR3 protein. The sample has approximately 520,000 distinct CDR3 sequences, 30% to 35% seen once. Sequences were derived from PBMCs from the stem cell graft donor, sampled from the stem cell graft. The receptors shown here come from a human donor who donated a stem cell graft to a child with aplastic anemia.

This clonotype was observed a few times. The chain has TRBV5-1 and TRBJ2-2; tentative D call: TRBD1 (5 bases). The V gene's germline CDR1 is SGHRS and CDR2 YFSETQ. This CDR3 is built from 14 residues. Trimming pared 5 bases from V and 1 base from J, leaving 9 bases between. The chain's CDR3 is CASRRQQNTGELFF. CDR3 DNA: TGCGCCAGCAGACGACAGCAGAACACCGGGGAGCTGTTTTTT. Supplemented by reference TRBV5-1 and TRBJ2-2, the full variable domain reads KAGVTQTPRYLIKTRGQQVTLSCSPISGHRSVSWYQQTPGQGLQFLFEYFSETQRNKGNFPGRFSGRQFSNSRSEMNVSTLELGDSALYLCASRRQQNTGELFFGEGSRLTVL.

This clonotype was recorded a few times. The chain combines TRBV28 with TRBJ1-2, with D hard to call. In germline, CDR1 is MDHEN, CDR2 SYDVKM. The germline V and J ends were trimmed by 2 bases and 6 bases, with 13 bases remaining between them. The CDR3 length is 14 residues. For the CDR3, the DNA is TGTGCCAGCAGTTTACGCCCCGCTGGGGATGGCTACACCTTC. This sequence encodes CASSLRPAGDGYTF.

This clonotype was detected a few times. The rearrangement uses TRBV25-1 and TRBJ1-1; possible D gene TRBD1, 6 bases. Trimming cost V 7 bases and J 8 bases, with 17 bases left between them. The CDR3 consists of 13 residues. Germline V lookup: CDR1 MGHDK, CDR2 SYGVNS. The CDR3 spells CASNTGDKKEAFF. The CDR3 DNA is TGTGCCAGCAACACCGGGGACAAGAAAGAAGCTTTCTTT.

J is TRBJ2-7 and V is TRBV27, with TRBD2 matching 7 bases. Germline assignment: CDR1 MNHEY and CDR2 SMNVEV (reference sequence). The length of the CDR3 is 15 residues. Losses at the gene ends were 5 bases for V and 0 bases for J; bases not matched to a gene: 7. The CDR3 bases are TGTGCCAGCAGTGGGCTAGCGGAGATCTCCTACGAGCAGTACTTC. Encoded protein: CASSGLAEISYEQYF.

This clonotype was seen a handful of times. J is TRBJ2-1 and V is TRBV30, with D perhaps TRBD1 or TRBD2 (5 bases each). Per the germline V gene, CDR1 is GTSNPN and CDR2 is SVGIG (reference sequence). Trimming removed 0 bases at V and 12 bases at J, with 21 bases between. The CDR3 consists of 15 residues. CDR3: CAWSVGAALNPGQFF. CDR3 nucleotide sequence: TGTGCCTGGAGTGTCGGGGCCGCGCTAAATCCCGGGCAGTTCTTC.

This clonotype was observed a few times. The chain uses TRBV18 and TRBJ2-7, with 7 bases lining up with TRBD1. Germline V lookup: CDR1 KGHSH, CDR2 LQKENI. J gave up 5 bases and V 3 bases, and 4 bases lay outside the gene matches. The CDR3 runs 13 residues. The DNA for the CDR3 is TGTGCCAGCTCACCGCGTGACAGGGACGAGCAGTACGTC. Encoded protein: CASSPRDRDEQYV.

The chain has TRBV10-3 and TRBJ1-2, with D maybe TRBD1 (5 bases). V was shortened by 3 bases and J by 4 bases, with 9 bases between the two germline ends. The germline gives CDR1 ENHRY, CDR2 SYGVKD. The CDR3 is 13 amino acids. The CDR3 spells CAISDEGPYGYTF. The CDR3 DNA reads as TGTGCCATCAGTGATGAGGGACCCTATGGCTACACCTTC.

This chain joins TRBV7-8 and TRBJ1-2; a weak D match, TRBD1 (6 bases). The V end was cut by 5 bases, the J end by 4 bases, with 20 bases between. This CDR3 region has 16 residues. Germline V gene data show CDR1 as SGHVS and CDR2 as FQNEAQ. CDR3 nucleotide sequence: TGTGCCAGCAGCCTATCCCCCCTTGGGGGGCTCTATGGCTACACCTTC. Amino acids: CASSLSPLGGLYGYTF.

This clonotype was picked up a small number of times. Here the CDR3 reads CSATSGTTTGELFF. CDR3 DNA sequence: TGCAGTGCTACTAGCGGGACCACCACCGGGGAGCTGTTTTTT. The V and J genes are TRBV20-1 and TRBJ2-2; 9 bases align to TRBD2. The CDR3 is made up of 14 amino acids. Trimming cost V 4 bases and J 4 bases; bases outside gene matches: 4. Germline assignment: CDR1 DFQATT and CDR2 SNEGSKA (reference sequence).